Here is one T cell receptor (beta chain) with its context. The data are from a study of shared clonotypes between healthy human individuals. In the naive CD8 group, cells lacked CD45RO and were positively selected for CCR7, so terminally differentiated effector memory CD45RA+ cells were left out. Donors were Caucasian adults residing in Nashville, Tennessee, USA. Only in-frame clones appear in the TCRdb table, and some are missing; sequencing was by immunoSEQ multiplex PCR. Among around 2,000,000 clones listed, about 93% were seen once. V lost 7 bases to trimming and J lost 9 bases, with 18 bases between them. In germline, CDR1 is LNHDA, CDR2 SQIVND (reference sequence). CDR3 size: 14 residues.

The chain uses TRBV19 and TRBJ2-2; maybe TRBD2 (6 bases). Sequenced input: naive CD8+ T cells from PBMCs. The receptor comes from a man between 18 and 35 years old in good health. Some clones in this sample may be carry-over from other donors' samples. The CDR3 region has the DNA TGTGCCAGTACGGGAGACTCAGGACCGTGGGAGCTGTTTTTT. It translates to CASTGDSGPWELFF. Filled out from reference TRBV19 and TRBJ2-2, the complete variable domain reads DGGITQSPKYLFRKEGQNVTLSCEQNLNHDAMYWYRQDPGQGLRLIYYSQIVNDFQKGDIAEGYSVSREKKESFPLTVTSAQKNPTAFYLCASTGDSGPWELFFGEGSRLTVL.